This TCR beta chain was sequenced in a study of cytomegalovirus exposure and HLA in healthy donors. Vbeta (60) and Jbeta (13) primers were used in the PCR. Libraries were prepared by immunoSEQ multiplex PCR; TCRdb keeps only in-frame clonotypes and omits some of them. The sample lists about 200,000 clones; around 85% were seen once. This CDR3 contains 16 residues. Germline CDR1 reads SEHNR; CDR2 reads FQNEAQ (reference sequence). The V and J ends lost 3 bases and 1 base, in that order; junction bases with no gene match: 7. This chain connects TRBV7-9 to TRBJ1-1; 8 nucleotides align to TRBD1. The sequencing input was PBMCs. The receptor was derived from a woman aged 45-60 years in good health and CMV-seronegative. The CDR3 region has the DNA TGTGCCAGCAGCTTTAAACGGACAGGGTCGAACACTGAAGCTTTCTTT. Encoded protein: CASSFKRTGSNTEAFF.